This TCR beta chain comes out of a study of blood T cell repertoires in COVID-19. Overall study: In each case, the material was cDNA or gDNA derived from T cells, B-cell-depleted T cells, or PBMCs.

J gave up 3 bases and V 4 bases, and 5 bases lay outside the gene matches. Germline V gene sequence: CDR1 KGHSH, CDR2 LQKENI. CDR3 length: 14 amino acids. TCRdb keeps only in-frame clones here, not all; method: immunoSEQ multiplex PCR. The sample carries tens of thousands of clones, approximately 80% recorded once. This chain links TRBV18 with TRBJ2-7; 8 nucleotides match TRBD1. This sequence originates from a human donor in a cohort sampled during active COVID-19. The sequenced sample consisted of peripheral blood. CDR3 sequence reads: CASSLGQELYEQYF. The CDR3 region has the DNA TGTGCCAGCTCACTGGGACAGGAGCTCTACGAGCAGTACTTC.